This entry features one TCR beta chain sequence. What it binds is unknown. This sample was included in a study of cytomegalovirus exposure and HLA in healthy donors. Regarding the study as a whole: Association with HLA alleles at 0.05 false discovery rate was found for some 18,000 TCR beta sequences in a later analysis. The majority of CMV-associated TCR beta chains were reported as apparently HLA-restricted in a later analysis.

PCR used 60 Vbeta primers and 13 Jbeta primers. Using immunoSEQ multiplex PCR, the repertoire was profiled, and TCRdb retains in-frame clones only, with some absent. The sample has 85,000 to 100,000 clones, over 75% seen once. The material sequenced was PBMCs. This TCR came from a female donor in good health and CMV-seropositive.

The CDR3 DNA reads as TGTGCCAGCAGCCTCGAGGATTGGGTCGGGGAGCTGTTTTTT. Its protein is CASSLEDWVGELFF. The chain carries TRBV5-6 and TRBJ2-2; D remains ambiguous. CDR1 and CDR2 from the germline V gene are SGHDT and YYEEEE. This CDR3 is built from 14 residues. Trimming left V 4 bases short and J 7 bases short, with 14 bases between.